This TCR beta chain emerged from a study of T cell responses to AZD1222 COVID-19 vaccine. Regarding the study as a whole: Spike-spanning, vaccine-associated CD4 TCRs were dominant at 160-218 and 743-854. Compared with day 0, the breadth and depth of the Spike-specific TCR repertoire rose significantly after two doses of AZD1222.

Germline-derived CDR1 and CDR2 are MNHEY and SVGAGI. Losses at the gene ends were 3 bases for V and 8 bases for J; bases not matched to a gene: 6. This CDR3 comprises 16 residues. A remark on this clone: Its antigen is undetermined.

Here immunoSEQ multiplex PCR was the method, and the copy in TCRdb shows in-frame clones only, minus some. The sample yields approximately 94,000 clones, around nine tenths seen once. This TCR was sampled from an adult in good health. The chain joins TRBV6-5 to TRBJ2-1; 14 nucleotides align to TRBD2. This sample comprised peripheral blood, obtained on day 0 of AZD1222 vaccination. The CDR3 sequence is CASSYGGLAGVDEQFF. CDR3 coding DNA: TGTGCCAGCAGTTATGGGGGACTAGCGGGGGTCGATGAGCAGTTCTTC.